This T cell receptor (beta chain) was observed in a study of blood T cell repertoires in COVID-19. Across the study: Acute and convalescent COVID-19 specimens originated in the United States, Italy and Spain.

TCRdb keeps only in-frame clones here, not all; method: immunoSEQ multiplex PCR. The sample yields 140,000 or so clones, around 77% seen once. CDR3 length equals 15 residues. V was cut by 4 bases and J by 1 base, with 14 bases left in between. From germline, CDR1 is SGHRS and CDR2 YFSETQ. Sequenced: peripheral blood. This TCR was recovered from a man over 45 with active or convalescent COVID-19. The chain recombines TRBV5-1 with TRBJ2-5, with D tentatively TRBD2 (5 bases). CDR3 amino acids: CASSRTLLGQETQYF. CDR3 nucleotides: TGCGCCAGCAGCCGGACTCTCTTGGGCCAAGAGACCCAGTACTTC.